A selection of T cell receptor beta chains follows, all from one sample in a study of T cell responses to AZD1222 COVID-19 vaccine. TCRdb keeps only in-frame clones here, not all; method: immunoSEQ multiplex PCR. The table lists 150,000 or so clones, around 85% of them singletons, with approximately 8% in the top ten. The sample in question was peripheral blood, obtained on day 0 of AZD1222 vaccination. The receptors originated from an adult in good health. The CDR3 runs from the conserved cysteine through the conserved F or W. The D gene is left open where the match is weak. Not all rows give a size; the values are once, few, many and, for expanded clones, a class.

v_gene,abundance,j_gene,d_gene,CDR3nt,CDR3aa
TRBV27,.,TRBJ1-1,.,TGTGCCAGCAGTCCGGGGGGCACTGAAGCTTTCTTT,CASSPGGTEAFF
TRBV4-2,.,TRBJ2-7,TRBD1,TGTGCCAGCAGCCTCTCCGTTGGGACAGAGAGCTCCTACGAGCAGTACTTC,CASSLSVGTESSYEQYF
TRBV6-1,.,TRBJ1-1,.,TGTGCCAGCAGTGAATTTGACAAGTTGAACACTGAAGCTTTCTTT,CASSEFDKLNTEAFF
TRBV30,.,TRBJ1-6,.,TGTGCCTGGAGCGACGGACAGTCCTATAATTCACCCCTCCACTTT,CAWSDGQSYNSPLHF
TRBV7-9,.,TRBJ1-4,.,TGTGCCAGCAGCTTAGCTGGACCTGCTAATGAAAAACTGTTTTTT,CASSLAGPANEKLFF
TRBV7-9,.,TRBJ2-5,.,TGTGCCAGCACCGACAGGTGGGAGACCCAGTACTTC,CASTDRWETQYF
TRBV18,.,TRBJ2-2,.,TGTGCCAGCTCGCCCAACTCCGGGCAGGGGACCGGGGAGCTGTTTTTT,CASSPNSGQGTGELFF
TRBV11-3,.,TRBJ1-1,.,TGTGCCAGCAGCGTTAGAGGGGGGCCAGCTTTCTTT,CASSVRGGPAFF
TRBV30,.,TRBJ2-1,.,TGTGCCTGGAGTGTTTTGGGAAATGAGCAGTTCTTC,CAWSVLGNEQFF
TRBV5-1,once,TRBJ2-7,.,TGCGCCAGCAGCTCAATCCCCACAGGGGAGCAGTACTTC,CASSSIPTGEQYF
TRBV15,.,TRBJ1-2,.,TGTGCCACCAGCAGGACTAGACAGGTTGATGGCTACACCTTC,CATSRTRQVDGYTF
TRBV5-4,.,TRBJ2-5,TRBD2,TGTGCCAGCAGCTTAGGGCTAGCGGGTCCTACGTACCAAGAGACCCAGTACTTC,CASSLGLAGPTYQETQYF
TRBV2,.,TRBJ1-5,.,TGTGCCAGCAGGGCTCAGCATAGCAATCAGCCCCAGCATTTT,CASRAQHSNQPQHF
TRBV5-1,once,TRBJ1-5,.,TGCGCCAGCAGCTTCGCCCCAGGAGATAGCAATCAGCCCCAGCATTTT,CASSFAPGDSNQPQHF
TRBV13,.,TRBJ2-2,TRBD2,TGTGCCAGCAGCTTAGGACTAGCGGGAGACACCGGGGAGCTGTTTTTT,CASSLGLAGDTGELFF
TRBV19,.,TRBJ1-1,.,TGTGCCAGTAGTATGCGTGCGGGGATGAACACTGAAGCTTTCTTT,CASSMRAGMNTEAFF
TRBV24-1,.,TRBJ2-3,.,TGTGCCACCAGTGATTTGCCCCTTCACAGGGGGGGCCTCACAGATACGCAGTATTTT,CATSDLPLHRGGLTDTQYF
TRBV5-1,.,TRBJ1-2,.,TGCGCCAGCAGCTTGGAAGGGACGGTAGATGGCTACACCTTC,CASSLEGTVDGYTF
TRBV3-1/TRBV3-2,.,TRBJ1-2,.,TGTGCCAGCAGCCAAGGTCCAACAGGGTCTGGCTACACCTTC,CASSQGPTGSGYTF
TRBV10-3,.,TRBJ1-2,.,TGTGCCATCAGTGGGACAGACAACTATGGCTACACCTTC,CAISGTDNYGYTF
TRBV9,once,TRBJ2-3,.,TGTGCCAGCAGCGTAGGGATCAGGGATGATACAGATACGCAGTATTTT,CASSVGIRDDTDTQYF
TRBV4-2,.,TRBJ1-1,TRBD1,TGTGCCAGCAGCCAATATGACAGGGGGCGGAACACTGAAGCTTTCTTT,CASSQYDRGRNTEAFF
TRBV10-3,.,TRBJ1-2,.,TGTGCCATCAGTGAGGACTATGGCTACACCTTC,CAISEDYGYTF
TRBV7-2,.,TRBJ1-5,.,TGTGCCAGCAGCTTCTCCCACCTCGATCAGCCCCAGCATTTT,CASSFSHLDQPQHF
TRBV28,.,TRBJ1-1,.,TGTGCCAGCAGTTTCGGGCAGAACACTGAAGCTTTCTTT,CASSFGQNTEAFF
TRBV18,.,TRBJ1-5,.,TGTGCCAGCTCAGCCGGGTTTAATCAGCCCCAGCATTTT,CASSAGFNQPQHF
TRBV7-7,.,TRBJ2-1,TRBD1,TGTGCTAGCAGCTTAGAGGGACAGGGATCTAATGAGCAGTTCTTC,CASSLEGQGSNEQFF
TRBV14,.,TRBJ1-3,.,TGTGCCAGCAGCCAACAAACCTCTGGAAACACCATATATTTT,CASSQQTSGNTIYF
TRBV19,.,TRBJ1-6,.,TGTGCCAGTAGTATCGCCACGTCTTCACCCCTCCACTTT,CASSIATSSPLHF
TRBV4-2,.,TRBJ2-3,.,TGTGCCAGCAGCTTCAGTGGGAGCACAGATACGCAGTATTTT,CASSFSGSTDTQYF
TRBV29-1,.,TRBJ1-2,TRBD1,TGCAGCGGAGGGACAGGGGACGGCTACACCTTC,CSGGTGDGYTF
TRBV5-1,.,TRBJ1-4,.,TGCGCCAGCAGCTTTGGTGGGGGAATCGGGAAACTGTTTTTT,CASSFGGGIGKLFF
TRBV7-2,.,TRBJ1-2,.,TGTGCCAGCAGCTTGGACAAATATGGCTACACCTTC,CASSLDKYGYTF
TRBV6-6,.,TRBJ2-1,.,TGTGCCAGCAGCGGGAGCATATCCTACAATGAGCAGTTCTTC,CASSGSISYNEQFF
TRBV3-1/TRBV3-2,few,TRBJ1-2,.,TGTGCCAGCAGCCCTAACAGCCAGGGTCTTGGCTACACCTTC,CASSPNSQGLGYTF
TRBV25-1,.,TRBJ1-1,TRBD1,TGTGCCAGCAGTGTAACAGGGGTAGTTGAAGCTTTCTTT,CASSVTGVVEAFF
TRBV10-1,once,TRBJ1-4,.,TGCGCCAGCAGTGAGTCGATGGGGGCCGCGGGAAAACTGTTTTTT,CASSESMGAAGKLFF
TRBV19,.,TRBJ1-1,.,TGTGCCAGTAGAGTCTACACTGAAGCTTTCTTT,CASRVYTEAFF
TRBV28,.,TRBJ1-2,.,TGTGCCAGCAGTCCCCCCCAGTGGGATGGCTACACCTTC,CASSPPQWDGYTF
TRBV27,.,TRBJ2-5,.,TGTGCCAGCAGTTTGCAGGGTGAGCAAGAGACCCAGTACTTC,CASSLQGEQETQYF
TRBV11-3,.,TRBJ2-3,.,TGTGCCAGCAGCTTTCGGGACACCACAGATACGCAGTATTTT,CASSFRDTTDTQYF
TRBV19,.,TRBJ1-4,TRBD1,TGTGCCAGTAGGACGACGGGACAGTCAAATGAAAAACTGTTTTTT,CASRTTGQSNEKLFF
TRBV7-2,.,TRBJ1-5,.,TGTGCCAGCAGCTTCCGGGGACCCGGGAGGGGTCAGCCCCAGCATTTT,CASSFRGPGRGQPQHF
TRBV6-1,.,TRBJ2-7,.,TGTGCCAGCAGTGAAGGGGCAGTAGACGAGCAGTACTTC,CASSEGAVDEQYF
TRBV19,.,TRBJ2-5,.,TGTGCCAGTAGACGTGACAGAGAGACCCAGTACTTC,CASRRDRETQYF
TRBV7-9,once,TRBJ1-2,.,TGTGCCAGCAGCCAGGACATAGGCTATGGCTACACCTTC,CASSQDIGYGYTF
TRBV5-1,.,TRBJ2-7,.,TGCGCCAGCAGCTCCCATGGCTCCTACGAGCAGTACTTC,CASSSHGSYEQYF
TRBV6-2/TRBV6-3,.,TRBJ2-7,.,TGTGCCAGCAGTTCTGACAGCTCCTACGAGCAGTACTTC,CASSSDSSYEQYF
TRBV10-1,.,TRBJ2-2,.,TGCGCCAGCGGGGTTAGGGCCGGGGAGCTGTTTTTT,CASGVRAGELFF
TRBV30,.,TRBJ1-5,.,TGTGCCTGGAGTGTGGGTAGTCAGCCCCAGCATTTT,CAWSVGSQPQHF
TRBV7-2,.,TRBJ2-2,.,TGTGCCAGCAGCCCAACTACCGGGGAGCTGTTTTTT,CASSPTTGELFF
TRBV12-3/TRBV12-4,.,TRBJ1-5,.,TGTGCCAGCAGTTTCGCCGAAGATCAGCCCCAGCATTTT,CASSFAEDQPQHF
TRBV25-1,.,TRBJ1-3,.,TGTGCCAGCAGGGGCCCGTCTCCTGGAAACACCATATATTTT,CASRGPSPGNTIYF
TRBV29-1,.,TRBJ1-6,.,TGCAGCGTTAGGGAAGCGGGATCACCCCTCCACTTT,CSVREAGSPLHF
TRBV6-6,.,TRBJ2-7,TRBD1,TGTGCCAGCAGTACCTACAGGGGAAGCTCCTACGAGCAGTACTTC,CASSTYRGSSYEQYF